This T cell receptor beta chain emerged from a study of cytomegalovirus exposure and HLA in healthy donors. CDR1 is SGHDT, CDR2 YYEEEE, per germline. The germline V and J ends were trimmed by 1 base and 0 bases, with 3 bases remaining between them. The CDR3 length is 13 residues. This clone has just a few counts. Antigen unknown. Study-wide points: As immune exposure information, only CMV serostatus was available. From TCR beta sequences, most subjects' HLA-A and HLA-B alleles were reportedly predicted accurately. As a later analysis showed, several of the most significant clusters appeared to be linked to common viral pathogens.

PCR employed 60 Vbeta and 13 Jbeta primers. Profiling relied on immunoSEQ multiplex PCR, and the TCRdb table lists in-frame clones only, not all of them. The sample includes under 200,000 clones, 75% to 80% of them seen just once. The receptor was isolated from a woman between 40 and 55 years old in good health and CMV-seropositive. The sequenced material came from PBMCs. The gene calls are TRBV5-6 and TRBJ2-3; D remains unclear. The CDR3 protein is CASSLLSTDTQYF. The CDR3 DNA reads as TGTGCCAGCAGCTTGCTGAGCACAGATACGCAGTATTTT.